Below, one T cell receptor (beta chain) is given with its context. Antigen: not known. Splitting the CD4+ cells yielded a CD45RA+ naive subset and a CD45RA-negative memory subset. These data belong to a study of shared clonotypes between healthy human individuals. General study points: A generally larger estimated richness was seen in naive subsets than in memory subsets.

This table comes from immunoSEQ multiplex PCR, and its TCRdb copy is limited to in-frame clones, with some not included. Here the sample spans roughly 650,000 clones, around 97% being singletons. Trimming removed 1 base from V and 10 bases from J, with 11 bases in between. The V gene's germline CDR1 is SEHNR and CDR2 FQNEAQ (reference sequence). The CDR3 covers 14 residues. This rearrangement joins TRBV7-9 to TRBJ1-6, with TRBD1 as a possible D gene (5 bases). The material sequenced was naive CD4+ T cells sorted from blood. The subset here: CD45RA+ positively selected. This receptor was taken from a woman in her twenties or thirties in good health. The CDR3 loop reads CASSLDGAWSPLHF. In DNA form, the CDR3 reads TGTGCCAGCAGCTTAGATGGGGCTTGGTCACCCCTCCACTTT.